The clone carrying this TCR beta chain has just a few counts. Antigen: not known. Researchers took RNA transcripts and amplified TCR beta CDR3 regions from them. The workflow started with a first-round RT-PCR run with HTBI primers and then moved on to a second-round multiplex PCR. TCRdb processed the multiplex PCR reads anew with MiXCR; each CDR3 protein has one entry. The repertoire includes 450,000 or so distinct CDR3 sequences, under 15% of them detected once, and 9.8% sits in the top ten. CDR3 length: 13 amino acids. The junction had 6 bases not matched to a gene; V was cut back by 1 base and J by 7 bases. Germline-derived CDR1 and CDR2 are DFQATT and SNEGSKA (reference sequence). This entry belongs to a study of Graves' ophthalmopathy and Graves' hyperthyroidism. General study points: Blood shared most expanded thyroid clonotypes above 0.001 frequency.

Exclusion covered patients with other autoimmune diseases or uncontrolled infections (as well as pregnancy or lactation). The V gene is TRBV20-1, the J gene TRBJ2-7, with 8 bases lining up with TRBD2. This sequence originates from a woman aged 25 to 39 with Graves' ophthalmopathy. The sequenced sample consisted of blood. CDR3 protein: CSARGLAGWEQYF. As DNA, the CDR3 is TGCAGTGCTAGAGGGCTAGCGGGCTGGGAGCAGTACTTC.